The next 31 T cell receptor beta chains were all read from a single sample in a study of OX40 agonist ivuxolimab in advanced cancers. TCRdb's table, derived via immunoSEQ multiplex PCR, lists solely in-frame clones and lacks some. The table has approximately 47,000 clones, about nine tenths seen once. Sequencing used CD4+ or CD8+ T cells sorted from blood, obtained in a trial of the OX40 agonist ivuxolimab. Receptor source: an adult with an advanced solid tumor such as melanoma, head and neck, liver or kidney cancer.

V usage is TRBV18 and J usage is TRBJ1-2; possibly TRBD1 for D (5 bases). V shed 2 bases and J shed 1 base, with 5 bases lying between them. Per germline, CDR1 KGHSH and CDR2 LQKENI. This CDR3 has 13 amino acids. This CDR3 reads CASSPDSNYGYTF. CDR3 nucleotide sequence: TGTGCCAGCTCACCAGACAGTAACTATGGCTACACCTTC.

The V gene is TRBV5-1, the J gene TRBJ2-3; D not resolved. Germline lookup yields CDR1 SGHRS and CDR2 YFSETQ. This CDR3 comprises 15 residues. Between the trimmed V and J ends, which lost 4 bases and 0 bases, there was a span of 12 bases. CDR3 sequence (DNA): TGCGCCAGCAGCCCGAGTCAGACTAGCACAGATACGCAGTATTTT. Its translation is CASSPSQTSTDTQYF.

The V and J genes are TRBV5-1 and TRBJ1-3, with D possibly TRBD1 on 6 matching bases. The CDR3 is 16 amino acids. Germline lookup yields CDR1 SGHRS and CDR2 YFSETQ. Trimming left V 0 bases short and J 0 bases short, with 10 bases between. CDR3 bases: TGCGCCAGCAGCTTGGCGGGGGGCTACTCTGGAAACACCATATATTTT. Translating gives CASSLAGGYSGNTIYF.

The chain uses TRBV18 and TRBJ1-4; 8 bases align to TRBD1. Per the germline V gene, CDR1 is KGHSH and CDR2 is LQKENI. CDR3 length equals 14 residues. The V and J ends lost 4 bases and 6 bases, in that order; junction bases with no gene match: 4. CDR3 DNA sequence: TGTGCCAGCTCACTAGGACAGGGTGATGAAAAACTGTTTTTT. It translates to CASSLGQGDEKLFF.

This chain connects TRBV10-3 to TRBJ2-3, with TRBD2 matching over 7 bases. The CDR3 is 15 residues long. Germline V gene data show CDR1 as ENHRY and CDR2 as SYGVKD. With 8 bases clipped from V and 2 bases from J, the junction kept 10 bases outside the gene matches. The DNA of the CDR3 is TGTGCCATCGGAGGGGCGGGAGCGAACACAGATACGCAGTATTTT. It encodes CAIGGAGANTDTQYF.

The chain has TRBV27 and TRBJ1-1; D not resolved. Trimming shortened V by 0 bases and J by 0 bases, and 11 bases separated the two germline ends. This CDR3 contains 16 residues. Germline CDR1 MNHEY, CDR2 SMNVEV (reference sequence). The CDR3: CASSLSSASLNTEAFF. The CDR3 region has the DNA TGTGCCAGCAGTTTATCGAGCGCCAGCCTGAACACTGAAGCTTTCTTT.

The chain couples TRBV10-2 to TRBJ2-2, with TRBD2 as a possible D gene (5 bases). The V end was cut by 8 bases, the J end by 7 bases, with 14 bases between. The CDR3 length is 13 residues. Per germline, CDR1 WSHSY and CDR2 SAAADI. The CDR3: CASLGLRRGELFF. The CDR3 DNA reads as TGCGCCAGCCTTGGACTCCGTCGCGGGGAGCTGTTTTTT.

The rearrangement uses TRBV19 and TRBJ2-5, with 12 bases identical to TRBD2. This CDR3 region has 18 residues. The germline V gene encodes CDR1 LNHDA and CDR2 SQIVND (reference sequence). The J segment lost 2 bases and the V segment lost 5 bases, leaving 12 bases of the junction unmatched. The CDR3 reads CASSSGTSGLTPQETQYF. In nucleotides, the CDR3 is TGTGCCAGTAGTTCTGGGACTAGCGGGCTCACTCCTCAAGAGACCCAGTACTTC.

The chain joins TRBV5-4 to TRBJ2-1; D may be TRBD1 (6 bases). CDR1 SGHNT and CDR2 YYREEE come from the germline V gene (reference sequence). The CDR3 runs 15 residues. Trimming took 4 bases from V and 3 from J, leaving 14 bases between them. The DNA of the CDR3 is TGTGCCAGCAGCGAGAGGACCAGGGGCTACAATGAGCAGTTCTTC. Translation: CASSERTRGYNEQFF.

The V call is TRBV28, the J call TRBJ1-5; TRBD1 aligns across 9 bases. Germline V lookup: CDR1 MDHEN, CDR2 SYDVKM. This CDR3 is 14 amino acids long. Trimming at V came to 5 bases and at J to 5 bases, leaving 4 bases not matched to a gene. The CDR3 DNA sequence: TGTGCCAGCAGTCCGGGGACAGGGCATCAGCCCCAGCATTTT. It translates to CASSPGTGHQPQHF.

The chain joins TRBV5-1 to TRBJ2-2; 7 positions agree with TRBD2. The CDR3 totals 15 residues. Germline CDR1 is SGHRS and CDR2 is YFSETQ. The J segment lost 3 bases and the V segment lost 2 bases, leaving 4 bases of the junction unmatched. The DNA of the CDR3 is TGCGCCAGCAGCTTCCTTAGCGGGCACACCGGGGAGCTGTTTTTT. The encoded protein is CASSFLSGHTGELFF. The variable domain in full, with the rest retrieved from reference TRBV5-1 and TRBJ2-2, is KAGVTQTPRYLIKTRGQQVTLSCSPISGHRSVSWYQQTPGQGLQFLFEYFSETQRNKGNFPGRFSGRQFSNSRSEMNVSTLELGDSALYLCASSFLSGHTGELFFGEGSRLTVL.

The V call is TRBV18, the J call TRBJ2-3; D call uncertain. V lost 1 base to trimming and J lost 4 bases, with 15 bases between them. Germline CDR1 KGHSH, CDR2 LQKENI. The CDR3 consists of 16 residues. The CDR3 sequence: CASSPQRLGQADTQYF. CDR3 coding DNA: TGTGCCAGCTCACCACAACGATTAGGTCAGGCAGATACGCAGTATTTT.

The genes are TRBV5-1 and TRBJ2-2; 9 nucleotides align to TRBD1. The germline V gene has CDR1 SGHRS and CDR2 YFSETQ. This CDR3 contains 15 residues. Trimming removed 0 bases from V and 6 bases from J; junction bases left unmatched: 3. Written as DNA, the CDR3 is TGCGCCAGCAGCTTGGGGACAGGGGATCCCGGGGAGCTGTTTTTT. It encodes CASSLGTGDPGELFF.

The V call is TRBV30, the J call TRBJ2-7, with 10 positions matching TRBD2. CDR3 length equals 15 residues. The V gene's germline CDR1 is GTSNPN and CDR2 SVGIG (reference sequence). Germline trimming cut 6 bases from V and 3 bases from J; bases unmatched to any gene: 11. CDR3 bases: TGTGCCTGCGAGACTAGCGGGCGTCGACGCTACGAGCAGTACTTC. Amino acids: CACETSGRRRYEQYF.

The rearrangement joins TRBV15 to TRBJ2-6, with D possibly matching TRBD2 (6 bases). In germline, CDR1 is LNHNV, CDR2 YYDKDF (reference sequence). V dropped 0 bases and J dropped 2 bases, with 14 bases sitting between them. CDR3 length equals 18 residues. The CDR3 DNA follows: TGTGCCACCAGCAGAGATCTGGGGACGGGGGCTGGGGCCAACGTCCTGACTTTC. As protein: CATSRDLGTGAGANVLTF.

The chain carries TRBV15 and TRBJ2-5; TRBD2 aligns across 14 bases. The J call is in doubt because the DNA end fits TRBJ2-7 better. Germline CDR1 LNHNV, CDR2 YYDKDF (reference sequence). The CDR3 consists of 16 residues. The CDR3 spells CATSRAGLAGGYEQYF. CDR3 in DNA: TGTGCCACCAGCAGGGCAGGACTAGCGGGAGGCTACGAGCAGTACTTC.

J is TRBJ2-4 and V is TRBV28, with a possible D match to TRBD1 (5 bases). The CDR3 loop spans 13 amino acids. V lost 1 base, J lost 5 bases, and 6 bases lay in between. Germline CDR1 MDHEN, CDR2 SYDVKM. CDR3 protein: CASSLSQENIQYF. CDR3 nucleotides: TGTGCCAGCAGTTTATCACAGGAAAACATTCAGTACTTC.

A single count supports this clone. The J gene is TRBJ1-6, the V gene TRBV7-2; D possibly corresponds to TRBD1 (5 bases). The CDR3 spans 16 residues. Germline V gene data show CDR1 as SGHTA and CDR2 as FQGNSA. V was pared by 4 bases and J by 10 bases, with 20 bases between. The CDR3 here is CASSSDLGVLGSPLHF. CDR3 nucleotides: TGTGCCAGCAGCTCCGACTTGGGGGTTCTTGGCTCACCCCTCCACTTT.

This clone came up a few times. The rearrangement uses TRBV5-1 and TRBJ1-4, with D tentatively TRBD1 (5 bases). Per germline, CDR1 SGHRS and CDR2 YFSETQ. This CDR3 contains 15 residues. Trimming took 1 base from V and 6 from J, leaving 13 bases between them. The CDR3 nucleotides are TGCGCCAGCAGCTTGTCATGGGGAGGGGATGAAAAACTGTTTTTT. Its translation is CASSLSWGGDEKLFF. Using reference TRBV5-1 and TRBJ1-4 for the parts outside the CDR3, the full variable domain is KAGVTQTPRYLIKTRGQQVTLSCSPISGHRSVSWYQQTPGQGLQFLFEYFSETQRNKGNFPGRFSGRQFSNSRSEMNVSTLELGDSALYLCASSLSWGGDEKLFFGSGTQLSVL.

The chain couples TRBV19 to TRBJ1-6; TRBD1 aligns across 9 bases. The trim removed 5 bases at V and 0 bases at J, leaving 2 bases unmatched. CDR1 and CDR2 (germline): LNHDA, SQIVND (reference sequence). This CDR3 is built from 16 residues. The CDR3 reads CASSDRGSSYNSPLHF. As DNA, the CDR3 is TGTGCCAGTAGTGACAGGGGGAGCTCCTATAATTCACCCCTCCACTTT.

The chain links TRBV19 to TRBJ1-5; D is perhaps TRBD1 (6 bases). The CDR3 covers 15 residues. The germline V gene has CDR1 LNHDA and CDR2 SQIVND (reference sequence). The V end was cut by 5 bases, the J end by 11 bases, with 22 bases between. CDR3 nucleotide sequence: TGTGCCAGTAGTCCTCGGAGAGACAGGCCAAAATCCCAGCATTTT. It codes for CASSPRRDRPKSQHF.

This clone was counted once. The chain has TRBV28 and TRBJ1-5; D gene uncertain. V was cut by 10 bases and J by 1 base, with 17 bases left in between. Germline CDR1 MDHEN, CDR2 SYDVKM. The CDR3 runs 15 residues. Written as DNA, the CDR3 is TGTGCCATCTCCTCCCCTGACAAAAGCAATCAGCCCCAGCATTTT. Protein sequence: CAISSPDKSNQPQHF. Full variable domain (outside the CDR3, taken from reference TRBV28 and TRBJ1-5): DVKVTQSSRYLVKRTGEKVFLECVQDMDHENMFWYRQDPGLGLRLIYFSYDVKMKEKGDIPEGYSVSREKKERFSLILESASTNQTSMYLCAISSPDKSNQPQHFGDGTRLSIL.

This clone showed up just a few times. The V gene is TRBV19, the J gene TRBJ2-7, with D maybe TRBD1 (5 bases). V lost 8 bases to trimming and J lost 2 bases, with 13 bases between them. Germline V gene sequence: CDR1 LNHDA, CDR2 SQIVND (reference sequence). The CDR3 consists of 13 residues. The CDR3 bases are TGTGCCAGTGCAAGGGGTAAGGCCTACGAGCAGTACTTC. Protein: CASARGKAYEQYF.

This sequence joins TRBV30 and TRBJ2-7; 8 bases match TRBD1. Trimming removed 0 bases from V and 2 bases from J; junction bases left unmatched: 3. The CDR3 totals 14 residues. The germline V gene has CDR1 GTSNPN and CDR2 SVGIG (reference sequence). The CDR3: CAWSVWDRPYEQYF. The CDR3, as DNA: TGTGCCTGGAGTGTGTGGGACAGGCCCTACGAGCAGTACTTC.

This clone has only one observation. For the CDR3, the DNA is TGTGCCATCAGCGGACTAGCGGGAGCCCGAGGGGAGCAGTACTTC. Translated, it gives CAISGLAGARGEQYF. The chain employs TRBV10-3 and TRBJ2-7; 13 bases are a match to TRBD2. Germline V lookup: CDR1 ENHRY, CDR2 SYGVKD. The CDR3 runs 15 residues. Trimming took 6 bases from V and 7 from J; bases not matched to a gene: 9.

The gene calls are TRBV7-9 and TRBJ2-1; 11 nucleotides align to TRBD2. V lost 8 bases to trimming and J lost 0 bases; unmatched junction nucleotides: 15. In germline, CDR1 is SEHNR, CDR2 FQNEAQ (reference sequence). The CDR3 length is 19 residues. The DNA for the CDR3 is TGTGCCAGCCTCCCGGGACTAGCGGCTAACTGGGGCTCCTACAATGAGCAGTTCTTC. Residues: CASLPGLAANWGSYNEQFF.

J is TRBJ2-1 and V is TRBV21-1. TRBV21-1 is marked as a pseudogene. The CDR3 consists of 16 residues. This CDR3 reads CASSKVVVVHYNEQFF. CDR3 coding DNA: TGTGCCAGCAGCAAAGTCGTGGTCGTCCACTACAATGAGCAGTTCTTC.

The chain carries TRBV9 and TRBJ1-1; D gene ambiguous. The V gene lost 3 bases and the J gene lost 2 bases, with 8 bases spanning the gap. Germline-derived CDR1 and CDR2 are SGDLS and YYNGEE. CDR3 length: 13 residues. For the CDR3, the DNA is TGTGCCAGCAGCGCTCACTCAAACACTGAAGCTTTCTTT. This encodes CASSAHSNTEAFF.

The gene calls are TRBV5-3 and TRBJ2-7; tentative D call: TRBD2 (5 bases). TRBV5-3 has ORF status, its function being uncertain. V lost 5 bases to trimming and J lost 2 bases, with 11 bases between them. This CDR3 contains 13 residues. This CDR3 reads CARSSVRAYEQYF. In DNA, the CDR3 is TGTGCCAGAAGTAGCGTCCGGGCCTACGAGCAGTACTTC.

CDR3 nucleotides: TGTGCCAGCAGTGGATGGACAGGCCAGGGGGAAAAACTGTTTTTT. Amino acids: CASSGWTGQGEKLFF. The chain uses TRBV6-1 and TRBJ1-4; 7 nucleotides agree with TRBD1. Germline-derived CDR1 and CDR2 are MNHNS and SASEGT. Losses at the gene ends were 4 bases for V and 8 bases for J; bases not matched to a gene: 10. CDR3 length: 15 amino acids.

The V and J genes are TRBV5-6 and TRBJ1-2; D gene ambiguous. CDR3 length equals 12 residues. From germline, CDR1 is SGHDT and CDR2 YYEEEE. The germline V and J ends were trimmed by 2 bases and 13 bases, with 15 bases remaining between them. The CDR3 loop reads CASSFYRESSTF. The CDR3 nucleotides are TGTGCCAGCAGCTTTTATAGGGAAAGCAGCACCTTC. Full variable domain (rest looked up from reference TRBV5-6 and TRBJ1-2): DAGVTQSPTHLIKTRGQQVTLRCSPKSGHDTVSWYQQALGQGPQFIFQYYEEEERQRGNFPDRFSGHQFPNYSSELNVNALLLGDSALYLCASSFYRESSTFGSGTRLTVV.